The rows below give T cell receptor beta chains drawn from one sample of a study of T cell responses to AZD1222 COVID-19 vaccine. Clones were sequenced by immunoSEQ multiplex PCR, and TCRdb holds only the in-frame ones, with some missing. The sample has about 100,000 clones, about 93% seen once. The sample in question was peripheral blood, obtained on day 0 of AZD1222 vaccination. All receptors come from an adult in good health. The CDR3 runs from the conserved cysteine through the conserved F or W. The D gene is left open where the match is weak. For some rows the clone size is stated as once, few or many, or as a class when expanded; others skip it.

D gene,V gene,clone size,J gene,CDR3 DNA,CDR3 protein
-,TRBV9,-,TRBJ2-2,TGTGCCAGCAGCCGTTGGGGCGGGAACACCGGGGAGCTGTTTTTT,CASSRWGGNTGELFF
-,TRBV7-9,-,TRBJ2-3,TGTGCCAGCAGCCTCCGGGTAGATACGCAGTATTTT,CASSLRVDTQYF
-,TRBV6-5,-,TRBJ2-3,TGTGCCAGCGCCAGGGACCCCCGGGGGACAGATACGCAGTATTTT,CASARDPRGTDTQYF
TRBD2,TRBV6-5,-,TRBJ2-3,TGTGCCAGCAGAAAAGTAGCGGGAGGGTCAGATACGCAGTATTTT,CASRKVAGGSDTQYF
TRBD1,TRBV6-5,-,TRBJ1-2,TGTGCCAGCGGGGACAGGGATTACTATGGCTACACCTTC,CASGDRDYYGYTF
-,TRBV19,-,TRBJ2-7,TGTGCCAGTAGTCCCGGGCCTACGGACGAGCAGTACTTC,CASSPGPTDEQYF
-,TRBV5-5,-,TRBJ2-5,TGTGCCAGCAGCTTGGGGGGTGGTGTGGAGACCCAGTACTTC,CASSLGGGVETQYF
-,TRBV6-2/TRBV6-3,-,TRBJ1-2,TGTGCCAGCGGCCTCCCGGGGTCTGGCTACACCTTC,CASGLPGSGYTF
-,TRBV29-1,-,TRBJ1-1,TGCAGCGCCGTGAGGGGGTGGAACACTGAAGCTTTCTTT,CSAVRGWNTEAFF
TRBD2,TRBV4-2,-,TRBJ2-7,TGTGCCAGCAGCCAAGGGGGAGGGGACTACGAGCAGTACTTC,CASSQGGGDYEQYF
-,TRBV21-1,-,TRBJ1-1,TGTGCCAGCGGCAAAGAACCCCCTACAGGGGCTTTCGAAGCTTTCTTT,CASGKEPPTGAFEAFF
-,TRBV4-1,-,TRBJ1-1,TGCGCCAGCATGAGGGGATTTGAAGCTTTCTTT,CASMRGFEAFF
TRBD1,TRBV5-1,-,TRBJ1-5,TGCGCCAGCAGCTTCACAGGGGAAAATCAGCCCCAGCATTTT,CASSFTGENQPQHF
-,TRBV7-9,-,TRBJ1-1,TGTGCCAGCAGCTTTGAGAACACTGAAGCTTTCTTT,CASSFENTEAFF
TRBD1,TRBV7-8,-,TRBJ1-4,TGTGCCAGCAGCCCACAGGGGGCGAGTGAAAAACTGTTTTTT,CASSPQGASEKLFF
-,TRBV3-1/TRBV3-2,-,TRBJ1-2,TGTGCCAGCAGCCAAGAGTCCGGGAGCTATGGCTACACCTTC,CASSQESGSYGYTF
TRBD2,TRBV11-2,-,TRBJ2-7,TGTGCCAGCAGCTTGGCGGGAGGCCTGACCCACGAGCAGTACTTC,CASSLAGGLTHEQYF
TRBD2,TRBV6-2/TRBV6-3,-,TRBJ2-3,TGTGCCAGCAGTTACTCGAACCAGCGGGACGGTCCAGATACGCAGTATTTT,CASSYSNQRDGPDTQYF
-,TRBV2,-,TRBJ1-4,TGTGCCAGCAACGCCAATAGGGGGGAAAAACTGTTTTTT,CASNANRGEKLFF
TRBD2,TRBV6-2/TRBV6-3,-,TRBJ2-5,TGTGCCAGCAGTTCCTTCTTAGCGGGAAGGAAAGAGACCCAGTACTTC,CASSSFLAGRKETQYF
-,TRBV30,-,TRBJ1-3,TGTGCCTGGAGTGTTAATGGAAGAAACACCATATATTTT,CAWSVNGRNTIYF
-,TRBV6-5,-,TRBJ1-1,TGTGCCAGCGAGGGGGTCGGGGTTGGAACTGAAGCTTTCTTT,CASEGVGVGTEAFF
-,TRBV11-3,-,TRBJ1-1,TGTGCCAGCAGCTTAGGCCGTGGGACTGAAGCTTTCTTT,CASSLGRGTEAFF
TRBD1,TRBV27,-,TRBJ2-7,TGTGCCAGCAGTTTAGCCCGGGACAGGGGGCCCTACGAGCAGTACTTC,CASSLARDRGPYEQYF
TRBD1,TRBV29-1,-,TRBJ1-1,TGCAGCGTTGGACAGGGGAACACTGAAGCTTTCTTT,CSVGQGNTEAFF
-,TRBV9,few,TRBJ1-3,TGTGCCAGCAGCGCGAGGGACCAGGGAAACACCATATATTTT,CASSARDQGNTIYF
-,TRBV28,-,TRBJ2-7,TGTGCCACCGGGACGGTCCCAGGGGCCCGGGGCGAGCAGTACTTC,CATGTVPGARGEQYF
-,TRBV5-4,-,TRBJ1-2,TGTGCCAGCAGCCCGGACGGGAATTATGGCTACACCTTC,CASSPDGNYGYTF
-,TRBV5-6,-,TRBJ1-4,TGTGCCAGCAGCTTGGCCGGGGGAGCTCAGGAAAAACTGTTTTTT,CASSLAGGAQEKLFF
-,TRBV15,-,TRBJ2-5,TGTGCCACCAGCAGAGATCGCGGGGAGACCCAGTACTTC,CATSRDRGETQYF
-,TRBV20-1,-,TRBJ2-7,TGCAGTGCGAGTTCGTATAGATTTTACGAGCAGTACTTC,CSASSYRFYEQYF
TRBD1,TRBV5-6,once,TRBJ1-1,TGTGCCAGCAGCCGACAGGGCCCCAGTGAAGCTTTCTTT,CASSRQGPSEAFF
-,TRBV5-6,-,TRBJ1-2,TGTGCCAGCAGCTTGGTAGGGATTTTAACAGTCTATGGCTACACCTTC,CASSLVGILTVYGYTF
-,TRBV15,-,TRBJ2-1,TGTGCCACCAGCACAACCCCCGGGAGCGTCTACAATGAGCAGTTCTTC,CATSTTPGSVYNEQFF
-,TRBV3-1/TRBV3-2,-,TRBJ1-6,TGTGCCAGCAGCCACGGAGCCAGATCGTCTTCACCCCTCCACTTT,CASSHGARSSSPLHF
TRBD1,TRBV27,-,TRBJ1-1,TGTGCCAGCAGCCGACGAAAAGGGACAGCTGAAGCTTTCTTT,CASSRRKGTAEAFF
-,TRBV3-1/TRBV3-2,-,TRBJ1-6,TGTGCCAGCAGCCAAGGGGGTCTTCGGGAACGGATCAATTCACCCCTCCACTTT,CASSQGGLRERINSPLHF
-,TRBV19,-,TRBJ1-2,TGTGCCAGTTCAGAGAACTATGGCTACACCTTC,CASSENYGYTF
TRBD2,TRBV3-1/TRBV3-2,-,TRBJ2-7,TGTGCCAGCAGCCCTCGCGGGGAGGGATCGTGGGAGCAGTACTTC,CASSPRGEGSWEQYF
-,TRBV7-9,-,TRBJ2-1,TGTGCCAGCAGTTTTGATTTTGGCTACAATGAGCAGTTCTTC,CASSFDFGYNEQFF
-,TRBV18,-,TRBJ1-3,TGTGCCAGCTCACCGACTGGACCGAGCTCTGGAAACACCATATATTTT,CASSPTGPSSGNTIYF
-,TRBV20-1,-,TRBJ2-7,TGCAGTGCTAGAAAAGGGAACGAGCAGTACTTC,CSARKGNEQYF
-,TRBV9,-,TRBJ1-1,TGTGCCAGCAGCGTAGGTGCCAGTATGAACACTGAAGCTTTCTTT,CASSVGASMNTEAFF
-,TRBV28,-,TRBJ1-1,TGTGCCAGCAGTTCGAACAGGGCCGGAATGAACACTGAAGCTTTCTTT,CASSSNRAGMNTEAFF
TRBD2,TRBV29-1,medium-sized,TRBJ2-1,TGCAGCGTAGGGAGCGGGGAGGGATATGAGCAGTTCTTC,CSVGSGEGYEQFF
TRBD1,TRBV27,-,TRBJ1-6,TGTGCCAGCAGTCTTGACAGGGTTTCACCCCTCCACTTT,CASSLDRVSPLHF
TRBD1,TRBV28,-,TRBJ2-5,TGTGCCAGCAGTTTACCGGGACAGGGGGCTGGGGAGACCCAGTACTTC,CASSLPGQGAGETQYF
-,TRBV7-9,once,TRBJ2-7,TGTGCCAGCAGCTCCTCCCCTTTGGGCACGCACTACGAGCAGTACTTC,CASSSSPLGTHYEQYF
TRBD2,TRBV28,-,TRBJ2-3,TGTGCCAGCAGTTTAGGGCTAGCGGGAGGGCCTGATACGCAGTATTTT,CASSLGLAGGPDTQYF
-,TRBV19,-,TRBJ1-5,TGTGCCAGTAGTATAGCCCTAAACAGAAATCAGCCCCAGCATTTT,CASSIALNRNQPQHF
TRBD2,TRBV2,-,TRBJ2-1,TGTGCCAGCACCTCGGGACTAGCGGGAGGACCTGAGCAGTTCTTC,CASTSGLAGGPEQFF
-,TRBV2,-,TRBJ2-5,TGTGCCAGCACCCTAAGAGGGGTGGCCCAGTACTTC,CASTLRGVAQYF
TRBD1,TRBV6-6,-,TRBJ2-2,TGTGCCAGCAGACCCGACAGGGGAAGGAGGACCGGGGAGCTGTTTTTT,CASRPDRGRRTGELFF
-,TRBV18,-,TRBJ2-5,TGTGCCAGCTCACCACCGGGTCAAGAGACCCAGTACTTC,CASSPPGQETQYF
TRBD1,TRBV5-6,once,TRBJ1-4,TGTGCCAGCAGCATACGGACAGGGGGGACTGAAAAACTGTTTTTT,CASSIRTGGTEKLFF